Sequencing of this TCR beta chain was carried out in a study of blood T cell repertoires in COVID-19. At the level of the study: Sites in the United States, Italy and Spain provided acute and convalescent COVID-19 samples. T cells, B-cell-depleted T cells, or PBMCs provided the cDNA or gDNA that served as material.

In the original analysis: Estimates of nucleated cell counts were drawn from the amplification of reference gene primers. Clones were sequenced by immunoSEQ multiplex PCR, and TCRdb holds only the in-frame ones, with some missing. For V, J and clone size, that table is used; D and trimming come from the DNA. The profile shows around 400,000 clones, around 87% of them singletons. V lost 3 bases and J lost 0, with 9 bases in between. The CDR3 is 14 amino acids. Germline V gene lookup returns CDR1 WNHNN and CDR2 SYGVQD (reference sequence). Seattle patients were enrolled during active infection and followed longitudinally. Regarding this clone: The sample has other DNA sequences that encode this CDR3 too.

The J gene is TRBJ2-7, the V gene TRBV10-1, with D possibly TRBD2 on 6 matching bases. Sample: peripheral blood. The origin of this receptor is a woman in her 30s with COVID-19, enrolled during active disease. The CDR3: CASSDGGSSYEQYF. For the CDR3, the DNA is TGCGCCAGCAGTGACGGAGGGAGCTCCTACGAGCAGTACTTC.